This T cell receptor beta chain was identified in a study of glioma-infiltrating T cells. Trimming took off 0 bases at V and 4 bases at J, with 16 bases between the two ends. Germline CDR1 is MNHEY and CDR2 is SVGEGT. CDR3 length: 17 amino acids. This clonotype appeared many times. Its cognate antigen is unknown. Findings and limits, study-wide: Tissue-blood divergence was below expectation in non-neoplastic patients, above in gliomas.

Using RNA template, CDR3s of TCR alpha and beta were amplified with iRepertoire arm-PCR. TCRdb reprocessed the multiplex PCR reads via MiXCR and lists one record per CDR3 protein. The sample contains approximately 90,000 distinct CDR3 sequences, around 23% of which appear only once. Material for sequencing was glioma tissue, nonneoplastic brain tissue, or PBMCs (not recorded which). This chain joins TRBV6-2 or TRBV6-3 and TRBJ2-1; weak D call: TRBD2 (6 bases). The receptor was isolated from a human donor with low-grade glioma or glioblastoma, undergoing nonglioma brain surgery, or in good health (not recorded which). The CDR3 DNA is TGTGCCAGCAGTTACTCGCCGCCGCGGGGAATATACAATGAGCAGTTCTTC. Amino acid sequence: CASSYSPPRGIYNEQFF.